This T cell receptor (beta chain) emerged from a study of T-cell reconstitution after alpha-beta-depleted transplantation in children. Overall study findings and caveats: T-cell counts and diversity were attributed mostly to newly produced T cells one year after transplant. Several hundred graft clones that had expanded were reportedly the source of alpha-beta T cells about two months after transplant. There were some patients whose high TCRbeta diversity at day 60 came from surviving recipient T cells and thymic progenitors.

This sample's TCRbeta library carried unique molecular identifier barcodes. MiXCR, applied by TCRdb to the PCR reads, yields one record per CDR3 protein. The sample lists around 700,000 distinct CDR3 sequences, 13% occurring once. This clonotype came up many times. Its target is unknown. Germline assignment: CDR1 SGHRS and CDR2 YFSETQ. The CDR3 totals 15 residues. V was clipped by 2 bases and J by 3 bases; unmatched bases: 7. The sequences come from PBMCs, collected before TCRalphabeta/CD19-depleted stem cell transplant. This receptor was identified in a girl aged 2 to 9 with congenital amegakaryocytic thrombocytopenia, due to receive a stem cell transplant. V gene TRBV5-1 combines with J gene TRBJ2-7; 8 bases agree with TRBD1. The CDR3 nucleotides are TGCGCCAGCAGCTTTTCGGGACAGGTCATCTACGAGCAGTACTTC. It codes for CASSFSGQVIYEQYF.